This T cell receptor (beta chain) was documented in a study of monozygotic twins with inflammatory bowel disease. The germline V gene encodes CDR1 MDHEN and CDR2 SYDVKM. The CDR3 totals 16 residues. By frequency, this clonotype registers medium-sized. One entry per CDR3 protein, without DNA, is what TCRdb gives after re-calling the 5' RACE reads. Its table records 45,000 or so distinct CDR3 sequences. This chain links TRBV28 with TRBJ2-7; TCRdb names TRBD2, which stays unverified in the absence of DNA. Source material: blood. This clonotype was sampled from a human donor with ulcerative colitis or Crohn's disease, or a healthy co-twin of an affected twin (not recorded which). CDR3 sequence reads: CASSSPGLRMNYEQYF.